This TCR beta chain was retrieved from a study of CD8+ T cells in alopecia areata. Whole-study findings and limits: Patients showed less clear TCR sequence sharing than mice, possibly partly because of HLA diversity.

RNA extraction and reverse transcription yielded cDNA as sequencing template. Profiled with immunoSEQ multiplex PCR; TCRdb holds only in-frame clones, not every one. This sample has 80,000 to 100,000 clones, with 40% to 45% found just once. This CDR3 region has 16 residues. Germline values: CDR1 GTSNPN, CDR2 SVGIG (reference sequence). V was clipped by 3 bases and J by 4 bases; unmatched bases: 13. A remark on this clone: The antigen is undetermined.

The receptor was derived from a human donor with alopecia areata. The rearrangement joins TRBV30 to TRBJ1-2; TRBD1 agrees at 8 bases. The sequenced sample was CD4+ T cells sorted from blood. The CDR3 bases are TGTGCCTGGAGCCCAGACAGGGGCCACGCCGGCTATGGCTACACCTTC. It translates to CAWSPDRGHAGYGYTF.